The 25 T cell receptor beta chains given below trace back to one sample, sequenced in a study of blood T cell repertoires in COVID-19. The assay was immunoSEQ multiplex PCR, and TCRdb's table has in-frame clones only and misses some. The data contain 360,000 or so clones, roughly 87% of them singletons. Sequencing input: PBMCs or T cells enriched from blood (not recorded which). These TCRs come from a woman in her twenties or thirties who had recovered from COVID-19.

The rearrangement links TRBV5-3 to TRBJ1-2, with a tentative D call TRBD1 (5 bases). Being an ORF, TRBV5-3 has a function that is uncertain. Trimming stripped 9 bases from V and 3 bases from J, with 12 bases between. CDR3 length: 12 residues. This chain's CDR3 is CAIGDLDYGYTF. DNA for the CDR3: TGTGCCATAGGGGACTTGGACTATGGCTACACCTTC.

This clone was detected only once. This chain connects TRBV10-3 to TRBJ1-4; D may be TRBD1 (5 bases). V lost 0 bases and J lost 3, with 8 bases in between. This CDR3 is built from 15 residues. The germline V gene has CDR1 ENHRY and CDR2 SYGVKD. CDR3 protein: CAISESQGPNEKLFF. The DNA of the CDR3 is TGTGCCATCAGTGAGTCGCAGGGTCCTAATGAAAAACTGTTTTTT.

This clone was found once. The V gene is TRBV19, the J gene TRBJ2-1, with D possibly TRBD2 on 5 matching bases. CDR1 LNHDA and CDR2 SQIVND come from the germline V gene (reference sequence). The CDR3 spans 16 residues. V was trimmed by 3 bases and J by 0 bases, leaving 12 bases between them. The CDR3 DNA is TGTGCCAGTAGTATCAAGCGGAGGAGCTCCTACAATGAGCAGTTCTTC. It codes for CASSIKRRSSYNEQFF.

The chain employs TRBV25-1 and TRBJ2-7; 8 nucleotides agree with TRBD2. This CDR3 has 15 amino acids. Unmatched junction bases numbered 14, after V lost 8 bases and J lost 5 bases. CDR1 and CDR2 (germline): MGHDK, SYGVNS. The CDR3 DNA is TGTGCCAGCGCTAAATCGCGACTAGCGAAGGACGAGCAGTACTTC. As protein: CASAKSRLAKDEQYF.

The chain couples TRBV5-1 to TRBJ1-1; possible D gene TRBD1, 6 bases. The V gene's germline CDR1 is SGHRS and CDR2 YFSETQ. Trimming pared 4 bases from V and 4 bases from J, leaving 14 bases between. The CDR3 runs 14 residues. The CDR3 DNA follows: TGCGCCAGCAGCCAACGACCCAGGGGCACTGAAGCTTTCTTT. It specifies CASSQRPRGTEAFF. The full variable domain, rest sourced from reference TRBV5-1 and TRBJ1-1, is KAGVTQTPRYLIKTRGQQVTLSCSPISGHRSVSWYQQTPGQGLQFLFEYFSETQRNKGNFPGRFSGRQFSNSRSEMNVSTLELGDSALYLCASSQRPRGTEAFFGQGTRLTVV.

This sequence joins TRBV27 and TRBJ2-5, with D maybe TRBD1 (5 bases). CDR1 and CDR2 from the germline V gene are MNHEY and SMNVEV (reference sequence). Deletions cut 6 bases from V and 7 bases from J, with 18 bases between. The CDR3 covers 14 residues. Here the CDR3 reads CASRESPGHGTQYF. For the CDR3, the DNA is TGTGCCAGCAGGGAATCCCCCGGACATGGGACCCAGTACTTC.

The chain employs TRBV7-6 and TRBJ2-3; D perhaps matches TRBD2 (5 bases). CDR3 length: 16 residues. Germline V CDR1 and CDR2: SGHVS, FNYEAQ. Between the trimmed V and J ends, which lost 8 bases and 2 bases, there was a span of 20 bases. CDR3 sequence: CASWSEWRAYTDTQYF. CDR3 nucleotides: TGTGCCAGCTGGTCGGAGTGGCGGGCCTACACAGATACGCAGTATTTT.

The V and J genes are TRBV21-1 and TRBJ1-4; the D segment call TRBD1 is taken from the table without a DNA check. TRBV21-1 is annotated as a pseudogene. CDR3 size: 18 residues. CDR3 sequence: CASSKARAGEYPNEKLFF. CDR3 DNA: TGTGCCAGCAGCAAAGCGCGGGCAGGGGAGTACCCTAATGAAAAACTGTTTTTT.

The chain couples TRBV19 to TRBJ2-1, with D possibly matching TRBD1 (6 bases). Germline V lookup: CDR1 LNHDA, CDR2 SQIVND (reference sequence). Trimming pared 5 bases from V and 4 bases from J, leaving 9 bases between. There are 13 residues in the CDR3. The CDR3 nucleotides read TGTGCCAGTAGTCGGACAGAGTACAATGAGCAGTTCTTC. Translating it yields CASSRTEYNEQFF.

The chain employs TRBV27 and TRBJ1-1, with TRBD1 identical over 11 bases. The V gene end was trimmed by 4 bases and the J gene end by 5 bases; junction bases not matched to a gene: 6. Germline CDR1 reads MNHEY; CDR2 reads SMNVEV (reference sequence). The CDR3 contains 15 residues. CDR3 protein: CASSWTGGGRTEAFF. CDR3 DNA: TGTGCCAGCAGTTGGACAGGGGGCGGGCGGACTGAAGCTTTCTTT.

This chain connects TRBV4-1 to TRBJ2-6, with D maybe TRBD1 (6 bases). This CDR3 has 16 amino acids. The V gene's germline CDR1 is MGHRA and CDR2 YSYEKL. Trimming stripped 1 base from V and 4 bases from J, with 11 bases between. CDR3 bases: TGCGCCAGCAGCCAAGTAGCAGGGGCCGGGGCCAACGTCCTGACTTTC. It specifies CASSQVAGAGANVLTF.

The chain carries TRBV5-4 and TRBJ2-1, with 7 bases that match TRBD2. The ends lost 0 bases at V and 1 base at J; junction bases unmatched: 7. The CDR3 is 17 residues long. Germline CDR1 and CDR2: SGHNT and YYREEE (reference sequence). In DNA form, the CDR3 reads TGTGCCAGCAGCTTGGATCCAGCGGGAACTTCCTACAATGAGCAGTTCTTC. Its translation: CASSLDPAGTSYNEQFF.

This chain joins TRBV18 and TRBJ1-2; 8 bases are shared with TRBD1. Germline CDR1 and CDR2: KGHSH and LQKENI. This CDR3 has 16 amino acids. J lost 2 bases, V lost 0 bases, and 5 bases had no gene match. CDR3 nucleotides: TGTGCCAGCTCACCACCCTCGACAGGGGCAAACTATGGCTACACCTTC. Amino acid sequence: CASSPPSTGANYGYTF.

CDR3 loop: CASAVGRTGGFGYTF. The CDR3 DNA reads TGCGCCAGCGCGGTCGGTCGGACAGGGGGCTTTGGCTACACCTTC. The rearrangement links TRBV5-1 to TRBJ1-2; 11 bases fit TRBD1. This CDR3 has 15 residues. CDR1 and CDR2 from the germline V gene are SGHRS and YFSETQ. Trimming removed 7 bases from V and 7 bases from J; junction bases left unmatched: 12.

This sequence joins TRBV11-2 and TRBJ2-3; 7 nucleotides align to TRBD2. This CDR3 has 18 amino acids. The V segment lost 0 bases and the J segment 7 bases; nucleotides outside the gene matches: 16. The germline CDR1 and CDR2 sequences are SGHAT and FQNNGV. The CDR3 sequence is CASSLEFPTSPFGNTQYF. Here the CDR3 DNA reads TGTGCCAGCAGCTTAGAGTTTCCGACTAGCCCTTTTGGGAATACGCAGTATTTT.

This clone occurred a few times. The chain recombines TRBV5-4 with TRBJ1-2, with TRBD1 as a possible D gene (5 bases). CDR1 SGHNT and CDR2 YYREEE come from the germline V gene (reference sequence). The CDR3 spans 14 residues. Trimming removed 1 base at V and 5 bases at J, with 12 bases between. Written as DNA, the CDR3 is TGTGCCAGCAGCTTGCTGGGGGAGGGGTATGGCTACACCTTC. As protein: CASSLLGEGYGYTF.

The V gene is TRBV7-2, the J gene TRBJ2-2; D possibly corresponds to TRBD2 (5 bases). Trimming left V 1 base short and J 0 bases short, with 9 bases between. This CDR3 is 16 amino acids long. CDR1 is SGHTA and CDR2 is FQGNSA in the germline V gene. For the CDR3, the DNA is TGTGCCAGCAGCTTAGGACTATTCGCGAACACCGGGGAGCTGTTTTTT. Translation: CASSLGLFANTGELFF.

The V and J genes are TRBV9 and TRBJ2-1; 9 bases map to TRBD2. Trimming at V came to 2 bases and at J to 1 base, leaving 7 bases not matched to a gene. In germline, CDR1 is SGDLS, CDR2 YYNGEE. The length of the CDR3 is 17 residues. CDR3 protein: CASSVGNSGRSYNEQFF. DNA of the CDR3: TGTGCCAGCAGCGTGGGAAATAGCGGGAGATCCTACAATGAGCAGTTCTTC.

CDR3 region: CASALAGSSYNEQFF. The CDR3 DNA reads as TGTGCCAGCGCCTTAGCGGGAAGCTCCTACAATGAGCAGTTCTTC. The chain recombines TRBV6-5 with TRBJ2-1, with 8 bases identical to TRBD2. This CDR3 region has 15 residues. V was pared by 8 bases and J by 0 bases, with 6 bases of the junction left unmatched. Germline-derived CDR1 and CDR2 are MNHEY and SVGAGI.

V is TRBV10-3 and J is TRBJ2-7; 10 bases fit TRBD2. This CDR3 is 14 amino acids long. J gave up 9 bases and V 6 bases, and 11 bases lay outside the gene matches. CDR1 is ENHRY and CDR2 is SYGVKD in the germline V gene. Written as DNA, the CDR3 is TGTGCCATCAGCGTAGCGGGAGGCCCGGTGGTGCAGTACTTC. Translating gives CAISVAGGPVVQYF.

The V call is TRBV10-3, the J call TRBJ1-2; TRBD1 agrees at 9 bases. CDR3 length: 16 residues. Germline CDR1 reads ENHRY; CDR2 reads SYGVKD. V shed 3 bases, J shed 8 bases, and the junction held 13 bases outside the gene matches. CDR3 bases: TGTGCCATCAGTGACGCCACCCTGGGACAGGGAGGAGGCTACACCTTC. Its translation: CAISDATLGQGGGYTF.

A single count supports this clone. V and J are TRBV7-9 and TRBJ2-7; 10 nucleotides match TRBD1. Germline CDR1 is SEHNR and CDR2 is FQNEAQ (reference sequence). Germline trimming cut 0 bases from V and 3 bases from J; bases unmatched to any gene: 2. This CDR3 contains 15 residues. The CDR3 sequence: CASSLAGQGFYEQYF. Here the CDR3 DNA reads TGTGCCAGCAGCTTAGCGGGACAGGGGTTCTACGAGCAGTACTTC.

V usage is TRBV25-1 and J usage is TRBJ1-2; D is ambiguous. The CDR3 is made up of 13 amino acids. Germline V gene sequence: CDR1 MGHDK, CDR2 SYGVNS. The V end was cut by 1 base, the J end by 4 bases, with 7 bases between. This CDR3 reads CASSESPFYGYTF. As DNA, the CDR3 is TGTGCCAGCAGTGAATCCCCCTTCTATGGCTACACCTTC.

V and J are TRBV29-1 and TRBJ1-1; 10 positions match TRBD1. The CDR3 runs to 13 residues. The V gene end was trimmed by 6 bases and the J gene end by 4 bases; junction bases not matched to a gene: 5. Germline V gene lookup returns CDR1 SQVTM and CDR2 ANQGSEA. The CDR3 here is CSVRGQGGTEAFF. CDR3 nucleotide sequence: TGCAGCGTGAGAGGACAGGGGGGCACTGAAGCTTTCTTT.

This chain connects TRBV5-1 to TRBJ2-7, with D perhaps matching TRBD1 (6 bases). The CDR3 totals 15 residues. Trimming pared 1 base from V and 5 bases from J, leaving 16 bases between. Germline lookup yields CDR1 SGHRS and CDR2 YFSETQ. CDR3 DNA sequence: TGCGCCAGCAGCTTGAGTGGGGACACATACCACGAGCAGTACTTC. It encodes CASSLSGDTYHEQYF.